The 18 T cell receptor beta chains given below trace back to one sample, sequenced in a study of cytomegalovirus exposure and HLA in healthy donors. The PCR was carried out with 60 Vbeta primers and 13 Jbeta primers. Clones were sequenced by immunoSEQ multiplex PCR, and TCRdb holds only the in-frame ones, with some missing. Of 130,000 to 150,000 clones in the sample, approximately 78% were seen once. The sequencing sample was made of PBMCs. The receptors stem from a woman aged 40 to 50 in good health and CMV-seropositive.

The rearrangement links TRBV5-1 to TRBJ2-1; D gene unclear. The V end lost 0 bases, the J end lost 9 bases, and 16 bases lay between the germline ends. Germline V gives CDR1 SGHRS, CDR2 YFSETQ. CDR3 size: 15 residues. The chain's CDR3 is CASSLGTMERAEQFF. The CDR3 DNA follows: TGCGCCAGCAGCTTGGGTACTATGGAGCGTGCTGAGCAGTTCTTC.

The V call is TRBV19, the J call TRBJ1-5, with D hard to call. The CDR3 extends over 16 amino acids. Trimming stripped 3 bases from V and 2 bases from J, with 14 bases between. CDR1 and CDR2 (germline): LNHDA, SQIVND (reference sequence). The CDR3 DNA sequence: TGTGCCAGTAGTATCGATTCTCTACCCGGCAATCAGCCCCAGCATTTT. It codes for CASSIDSLPGNQPQHF.

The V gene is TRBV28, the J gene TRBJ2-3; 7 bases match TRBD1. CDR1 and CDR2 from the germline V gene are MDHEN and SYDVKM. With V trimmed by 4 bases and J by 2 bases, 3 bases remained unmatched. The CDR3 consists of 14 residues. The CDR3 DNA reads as TGTGCCAGCAGTTCAGGACAGGCCACAGATACGCAGTATTTT. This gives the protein CASSSGQATDTQYF. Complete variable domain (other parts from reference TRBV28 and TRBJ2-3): DVKVTQSSRYLVKRTGEKVFLECVQDMDHENMFWYRQDPGLGLRLIYFSYDVKMKEKGDIPEGYSVSREKKERFSLILESASTNQTSMYLCASSSGQATDTQYFGPGTRLTVL.

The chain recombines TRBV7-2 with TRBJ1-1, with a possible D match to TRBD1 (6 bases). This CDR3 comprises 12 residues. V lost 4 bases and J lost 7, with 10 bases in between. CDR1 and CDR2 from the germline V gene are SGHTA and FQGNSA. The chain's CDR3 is CASSSGQFEAFF. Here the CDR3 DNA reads TGTGCCAGCAGCTCTGGACAGTTTGAAGCTTTCTTT. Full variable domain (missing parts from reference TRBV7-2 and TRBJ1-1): GAGVSQSPSNKVTEKGKDVELRCDPISGHTALYWYRQSLGQGLEFLIYFQGNSAPDKSGLPSDRFSAERTGGSVSTLTIQRTQQEDSAVYLCASSSGQFEAFFGQGTRLTVV.

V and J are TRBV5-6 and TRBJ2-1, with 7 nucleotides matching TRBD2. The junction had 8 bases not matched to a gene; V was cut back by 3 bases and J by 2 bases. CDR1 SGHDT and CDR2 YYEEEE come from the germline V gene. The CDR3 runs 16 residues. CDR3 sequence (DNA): TGTGCCAGCAGCTGGGGAGGGACTATTACCTACAATGAGCAGTTCTTC. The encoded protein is CASSWGGTITYNEQFF.

The CDR3 is CASSPDIREDQPQHF. The CDR3 nucleotides read TGTGCCAGCAGTCCAGATATCAGGGAGGATCAGCCCCAGCATTTT. The chain combines TRBV7-4 with TRBJ1-5; weak D call: TRBD1 (5 bases). V shed 6 bases and J shed 5 bases, with 17 bases lying between them. Germline V lookup: CDR1 SGHVT, CDR2 SQSDAQ. The CDR3 extends over 15 amino acids.

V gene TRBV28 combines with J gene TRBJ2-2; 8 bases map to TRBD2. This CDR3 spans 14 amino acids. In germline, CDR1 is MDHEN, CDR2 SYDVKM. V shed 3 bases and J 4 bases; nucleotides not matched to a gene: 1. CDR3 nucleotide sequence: TGTGCCAGCAGTTTGAGCGGGAGCACCGGGGAGCTGTTTTTT. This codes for CASSLSGSTGELFF.

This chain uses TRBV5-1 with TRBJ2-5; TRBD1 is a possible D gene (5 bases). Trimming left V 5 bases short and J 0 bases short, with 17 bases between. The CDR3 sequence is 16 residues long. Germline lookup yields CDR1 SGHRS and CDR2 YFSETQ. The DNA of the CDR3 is TGCGCCAGCAGATTGACAGAATTGTTAGACCAAGAGACCCAGTACTTC. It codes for CASRLTELLDQETQYF.

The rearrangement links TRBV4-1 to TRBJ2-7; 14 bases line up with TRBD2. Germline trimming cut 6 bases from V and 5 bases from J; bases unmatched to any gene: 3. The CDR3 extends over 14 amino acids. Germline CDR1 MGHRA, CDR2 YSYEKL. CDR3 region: CASSRLAGGHEQYF. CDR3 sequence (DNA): TGCGCCAGCAGTCGACTAGCGGGGGGGCACGAGCAGTACTTC.

This CDR3 reads CASSQDSVAGNEQFF. DNA for the CDR3: TGCGCCAGCAGCCAAGATTCAGTAGCGGGGAATGAGCAGTTCTTC. J is TRBJ2-1 and V is TRBV4-3, with TRBD2 matching 8 bases. The CDR3 loop spans 15 amino acids. CDR1 and CDR2 from the germline V gene are LGHNA and YSLEER. The V gene end was trimmed by 0 bases and the J gene end by 7 bases; junction bases not matched to a gene: 5.

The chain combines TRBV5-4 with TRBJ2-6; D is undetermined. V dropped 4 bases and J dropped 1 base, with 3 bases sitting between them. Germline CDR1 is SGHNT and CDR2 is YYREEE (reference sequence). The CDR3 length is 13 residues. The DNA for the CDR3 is TGTGCCAGCAGCCTGTCTGGGGCCAACGTCCTGACTTTC. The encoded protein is CASSLSGANVLTF.

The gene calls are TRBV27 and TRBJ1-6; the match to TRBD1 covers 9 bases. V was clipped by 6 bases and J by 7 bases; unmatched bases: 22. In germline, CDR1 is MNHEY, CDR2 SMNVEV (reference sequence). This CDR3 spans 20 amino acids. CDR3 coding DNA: TGTGCCAGCAGCCTTCGAGGTGTGGGGACAGGGCTGGTGTTGAATTCACCCCTCCACTTT. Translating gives CASSLRGVGTGLVLNSPLHF.

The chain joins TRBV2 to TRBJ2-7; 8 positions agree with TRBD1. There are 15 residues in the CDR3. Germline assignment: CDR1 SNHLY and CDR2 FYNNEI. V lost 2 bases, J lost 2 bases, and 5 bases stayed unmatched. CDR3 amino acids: CASSEQLGQAYEQYF. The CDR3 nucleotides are TGTGCCAGCAGTGAACAGTTGGGACAGGCCTACGAGCAGTACTTC.

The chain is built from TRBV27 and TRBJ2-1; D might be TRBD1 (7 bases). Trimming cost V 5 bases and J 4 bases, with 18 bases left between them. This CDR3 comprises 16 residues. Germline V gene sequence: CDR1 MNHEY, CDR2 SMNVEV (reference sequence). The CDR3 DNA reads TGTGCCAGCAGTACCACAGGGTCAGGGGGGTACAATGAGCAGTTCTTC. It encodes CASSTTGSGGYNEQFF.

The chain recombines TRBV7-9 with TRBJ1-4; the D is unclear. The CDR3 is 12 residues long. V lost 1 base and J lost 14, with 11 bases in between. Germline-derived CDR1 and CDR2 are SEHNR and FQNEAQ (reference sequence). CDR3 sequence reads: CASSLEWRELFF. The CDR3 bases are TGTGCCAGCAGCTTAGAGTGGAGAGAGCTGTTTTTT.

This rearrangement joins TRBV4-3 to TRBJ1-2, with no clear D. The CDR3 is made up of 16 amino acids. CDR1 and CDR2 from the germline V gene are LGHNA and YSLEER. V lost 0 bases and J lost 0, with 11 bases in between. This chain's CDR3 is CASSQDLTPPNYGYTF. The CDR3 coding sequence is TGCGCCAGCAGCCAAGATTTAACTCCGCCTAACTATGGCTACACCTTC.

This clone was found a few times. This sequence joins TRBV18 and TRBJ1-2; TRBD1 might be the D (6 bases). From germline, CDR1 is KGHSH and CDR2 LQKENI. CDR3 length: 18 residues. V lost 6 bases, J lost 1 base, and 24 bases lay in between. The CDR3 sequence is CASSQSGTTQPDNYGYTF. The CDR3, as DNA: TGTGCCAGCTCTCAATCCGGGACAACGCAACCGGATAACTATGGCTACACCTTC.

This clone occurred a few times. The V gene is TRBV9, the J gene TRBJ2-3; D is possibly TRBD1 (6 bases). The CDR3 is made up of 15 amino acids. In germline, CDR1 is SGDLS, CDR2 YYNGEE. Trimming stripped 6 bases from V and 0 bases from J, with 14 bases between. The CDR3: CASTLQGSSTDTQYF. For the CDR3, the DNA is TGTGCCAGCACACTACAGGGCTCTAGCACAGATACGCAGTATTTT.